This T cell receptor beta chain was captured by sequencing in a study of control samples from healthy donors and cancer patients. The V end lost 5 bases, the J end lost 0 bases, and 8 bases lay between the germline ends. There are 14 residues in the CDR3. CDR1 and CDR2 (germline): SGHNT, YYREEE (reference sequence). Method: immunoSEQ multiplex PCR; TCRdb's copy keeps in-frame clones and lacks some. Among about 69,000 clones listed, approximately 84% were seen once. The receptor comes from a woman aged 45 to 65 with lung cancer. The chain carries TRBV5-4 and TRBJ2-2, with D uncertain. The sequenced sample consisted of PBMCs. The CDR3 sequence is CASRGTTNTGELFF. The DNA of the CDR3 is TGTGCCAGCAGAGGAACGACGAACACCGGGGAGCTGTTTTTT.